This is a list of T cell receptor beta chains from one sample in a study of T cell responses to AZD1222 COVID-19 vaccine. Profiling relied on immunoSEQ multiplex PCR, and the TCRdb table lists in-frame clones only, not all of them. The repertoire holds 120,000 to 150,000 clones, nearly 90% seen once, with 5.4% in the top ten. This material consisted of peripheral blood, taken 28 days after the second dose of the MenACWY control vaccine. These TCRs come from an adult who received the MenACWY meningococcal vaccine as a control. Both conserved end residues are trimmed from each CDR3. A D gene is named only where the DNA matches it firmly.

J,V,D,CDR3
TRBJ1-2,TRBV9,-,ASSLDRNYGYT
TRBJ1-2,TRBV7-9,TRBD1,ASSLKQGYGYT
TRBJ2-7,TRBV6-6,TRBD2,ASSDTSGGTYEQY
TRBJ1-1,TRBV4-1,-,ASSFGQLSSEAF
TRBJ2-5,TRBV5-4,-,ASSPTIHGTPEETQY
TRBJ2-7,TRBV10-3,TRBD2,AISESGASGISGEQY
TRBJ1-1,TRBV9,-,ASSPKGRSNTEAF
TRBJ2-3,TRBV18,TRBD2,ASSPTSGPTGAY
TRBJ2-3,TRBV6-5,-,ASRRADTQY
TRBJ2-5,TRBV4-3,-,ASSQESSGPEETQY
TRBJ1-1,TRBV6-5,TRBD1,ASRDRGDTEAF
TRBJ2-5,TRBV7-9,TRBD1,ASRPGTGGALETQY
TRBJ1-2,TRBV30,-,AREGSGYT
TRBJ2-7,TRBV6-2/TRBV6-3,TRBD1,ASSYSTGGYEQY
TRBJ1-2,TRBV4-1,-,ASSQGEIYGYT
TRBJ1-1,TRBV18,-,ASSPPELGNTEAF
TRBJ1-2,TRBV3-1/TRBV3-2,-,ASSHSEGGYT
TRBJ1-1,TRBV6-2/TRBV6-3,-,ASSYGLSLNTEAF
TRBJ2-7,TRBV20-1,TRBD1,SASGDREEQY
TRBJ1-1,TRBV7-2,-,ASSLRGRLNTEAF
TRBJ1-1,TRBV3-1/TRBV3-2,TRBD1,ASRQWGQGQRNTEAF
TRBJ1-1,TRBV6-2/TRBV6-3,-,ASSSHSPEGRVNTEAF
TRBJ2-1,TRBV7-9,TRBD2,ASSLVASGRNEQF
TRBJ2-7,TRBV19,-,ASSRGAEQY
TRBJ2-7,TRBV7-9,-,ASSLETASQY
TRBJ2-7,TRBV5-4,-,ASSLGPFEQY
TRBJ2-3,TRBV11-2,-,ASSLGQGRRDTQY
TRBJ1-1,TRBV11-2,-,ASSARQMNTEAF